These 20 T cell receptor beta chains were sequenced from one sample in a study of blood T cell repertoires in COVID-19. Sequencing was performed with immunoSEQ multiplex PCR; in TCRdb, only in-frame clones are kept and a portion is missing. The sample yields fewer than 400,000 clones, over 75% seen once. Sequencing was done on a sample of PBMCs or T cells enriched from blood (not recorded which). The receptors shown here come from a man aged 25-45 years who had recovered from COVID-19.

The CDR3, as DNA: TGTGCCAGCAGTTTAGGGGGGGAGTCCGGGGAGCTGTTTTTT. Translation: CASSLGGESGELFF. The chain employs TRBV28 and TRBJ2-2, with 7 bases matching TRBD2. The ends lost 2 bases at V and 6 bases at J; junction bases unmatched: 3. CDR3 size: 14 residues. Germline-derived CDR1 and CDR2 are MDHEN and SYDVKM.

The gene calls are TRBV19 and TRBJ2-1, with 8 bases identical to TRBD2. V dropped 1 base and J dropped 9; count of bases not matched to a gene: 5. The CDR3 extends over 14 amino acids. Germline V gives CDR1 LNHDA, CDR2 SQIVND (reference sequence). The CDR3 DNA reads TGTGCCAGTAGTATAGCGGGAGGGCCGGGTGAGCAGTTCTTC. It codes for CASSIAGGPGEQFF.

This chain joins TRBV19 and TRBJ2-1; 7 bases are a match to TRBD1. J gave up 9 bases and V 7 bases, and 12 bases lay outside the gene matches. The CDR3 length is 14 residues. Germline CDR1 is LNHDA and CDR2 is SQIVND (reference sequence). CDR3 in DNA: TGTGCCAGTAAAGGGGGCAGGGGGAGTGTTGAGCAGTTCTTC. Translating gives CASKGGRGSVEQFF.

The chain combines TRBV13 with TRBJ2-7; possibly TRBD2 for D (6 bases). V lost 5 bases and J lost 5, with 25 bases in between. The length of the CDR3 is 17 residues. Germline V CDR1 and CDR2: PRHDT, FYEKMQ (reference sequence). The CDR3 sequence: CASSLTGSRDSVDEQYF. The CDR3 DNA sequence: TGTGCCAGCAGCCTCACTGGAAGTCGGGACTCTGTCGACGAGCAGTACTTC.

J is TRBJ2-2 and V is TRBV25-1, with D possibly being TRBD1 (5 bases). Germline V lookup: CDR1 MGHDK, CDR2 SYGVNS. Trimming shortened V by 4 bases and J by 8 bases, and 14 bases separated the two germline ends. This CDR3 has 14 amino acids. CDR3 residues: CASSGRTTMGELFF. The CDR3 region has the DNA TGTGCCAGCAGTGGACGGACAACGATGGGGGAGCTGTTTTTT.

The V and J genes are TRBV27 and TRBJ1-1; TRBD1 aligns across 7 bases. The V and J ends lost 8 bases and 3 bases, in that order; junction bases with no gene match: 15. CDR1 MNHEY and CDR2 SMNVEV come from the germline V gene (reference sequence). This CDR3 is built from 16 residues. CDR3: CASYKFPRTGYTEAFF. The DNA of the CDR3 is TGTGCCAGCTACAAATTTCCTAGGACAGGATACACTGAAGCTTTCTTT.

The chain links TRBV24-1 to TRBJ2-1; D remains ambiguous. The V and J ends lost 2 bases and 8 bases respectively, with 3 bases between them. The CDR3 is 11 residues long. The V gene's germline CDR1 is KGHDR and CDR2 SFDVKD. The CDR3 bases are TGTGCCACCAGTGATTCCGATGAGCAGTTCTTC. It translates to CATSDSDEQFF.

The V call is TRBV6-5, the J call TRBJ2-7; perhaps TRBD1 as D (7 bases). This CDR3 spans 14 amino acids. Germline-derived CDR1 and CDR2 are MNHEY and SVGAGI. The V end lost 3 bases, the J end lost 2 bases, and 11 bases lay between the germline ends. CDR3 protein: CASSYSRGAYEQYF. The CDR3, as DNA: TGTGCCAGCAGTTATTCCAGGGGGGCCTACGAGCAGTACTTC.

The chain joins TRBV24-1 to TRBJ2-1; 8 nucleotides match TRBD1. The J segment lost 5 bases and the V segment lost 1 base, leaving 6 bases of the junction unmatched. CDR1 and CDR2 from the germline V gene are KGHDR and SFDVKD. The CDR3 is 16 amino acids. The CDR3 protein is CATSDFGQGKDNEQFF. CDR3 nucleotide sequence: TGTGCCACCAGTGATTTTGGACAGGGTAAAGACAATGAGCAGTTCTTC.

The J gene is TRBJ1-4, the V gene TRBV4-1; 8 positions match TRBD1. Germline-derived CDR1 and CDR2 are MGHRA and YSYEKL. This CDR3 is built from 15 residues. V trimming: 2 bases; J trimming: 7 bases; junction bases outside the gene matches: 6. This CDR3 reads CASSQTGGRSEKLFF. DNA for the CDR3: TGCGCCAGCAGCCAAACAGGGGGACGGAGTGAAAAACTGTTTTTT.

A note on this clone: A single base separates this from a much larger clone, so it may be a read error. V gene TRBV12-3 or TRBV12-4 combines with J gene TRBJ2-7, with 7 bases aligning to TRBD1. The CDR3 totals 12 residues. Unmatched junction bases numbered 3, after V lost 6 bases and J lost 4 bases. As DNA, the CDR3 is TGTGCCAGCAGCCCACAGGGGTACGAGCAGTACTTC. Protein sequence: CASSPQGYEQYF.

This clone was picked up many times. The chain uses TRBV28 and TRBJ1-2, with TRBD1 matching over 7 bases. Trimming at V came to 2 bases and at J to 4 bases, leaving 7 bases not matched to a gene. The CDR3 has 15 amino acids. The V gene's germline CDR1 is MDHEN and CDR2 SYDVKM. The CDR3 DNA reads as TGTGCCAGCAGTTTAACAGGGGCCCCTGGCTATGGCTACACCTTC. The encoded protein is CASSLTGAPGYGYTF.

The rearrangement uses TRBV29-1 and TRBJ1-2; D unresolved. The length of the CDR3 is 13 residues. Germline V gene lookup returns CDR1 SQVTM and CDR2 ANQGSEA. The V gene lost 3 bases and the J gene lost 7 bases, with 15 bases spanning the gap. As DNA, the CDR3 is TGCAGCGTTGACCGACCTGAACTATCTGGCTACACCTTC. This gives the protein CSVDRPELSGYTF.

Turning to this clone: An end of the junction differs from the germline gene, which may be a read error. The gene calls are TRBV7-8 and TRBJ2-7, with 7 positions matching TRBD1. Germline CDR1 is SGHVS and CDR2 is FQNEAQ. The CDR3 is 10 residues long. CDR3: CASSLGGLDF. CDR3 sequence (DNA): TGTGCCAGCAGTTTAGGGGGCTTGGACTTC.

The J gene is TRBJ2-3, the V gene TRBV11-3, with D tentatively TRBD1 (5 bases). The germline V gene has CDR1 SGHNT and CDR2 YENEEA. The CDR3 runs to 14 residues. The germline V and J ends were trimmed by 6 bases and 1 base, with 11 bases remaining between them. The CDR3 is CASRQGKGTDTQYF. As DNA, the CDR3 is TGTGCCAGCAGGCAGGGAAAGGGCACAGATACGCAGTATTTT.

This clone was recorded a few times. The J gene is TRBJ2-7, the V gene TRBV2, with 9 bases aligning to TRBD1. The CDR3 runs 14 residues. The V gene end was trimmed by 4 bases and the J gene end by 2 bases; junction bases not matched to a gene: 3. Per the germline V gene, CDR1 is SNHLY and CDR2 is FYNNEI. CDR3 sequence (DNA): TGTGCCAGCAGTGCTGGGACAGGGCCCTACGAGCAGTACTTC. Residues: CASSAGTGPYEQYF. Together with reference TRBV2 and TRBJ2-7, the CDR3 gives the full variable domain: EPEVTQTPSHQVTQMGQEVILRCVPISNHLYFYWYRQILGQKVEFLVSFYNNEISEKSEIFDDQFSVERPDGSNFTLKIRSTKLEDSAMYFCASSAGTGPYEQYFGPGTRLTVT.

The chain joins TRBV11-2 to TRBJ1-3; D unclear. The germline V gene encodes CDR1 SGHAT and CDR2 FQNNGV. The V end was cut by 5 bases, the J end by 7 bases, with 15 bases between. The CDR3 has 14 amino acids. The CDR3 region is CASSPYYSGNTIYF. The CDR3 nucleotides are TGTGCCAGCAGCCCCTATTACAGTGGCAACACCATATATTTT.

This chain connects TRBV5-6 to TRBJ2-3, with D maybe TRBD2 (6 bases). The V end was cut by 3 bases, the J end by 5 bases, with 7 bases between. The CDR3 runs to 12 residues. CDR1 and CDR2 from the germline V gene are SGHDT and YYEEEE. CDR3 protein: CASSWGEDTQYF. CDR3 nucleotide sequence: TGTGCCAGCAGCTGGGGGGAAGATACGCAGTATTTT.

The chain joins TRBV27 to TRBJ2-1, with D possibly matching TRBD2 (6 bases). Germline V CDR1 and CDR2: MNHEY, SMNVEV (reference sequence). V was clipped by 10 bases and J by 7 bases, with 23 bases between them. The CDR3 extends over 15 amino acids. CDR3 nucleotides: TGTGCCACCAGCATCGCGGGGCGAGGTAGAAATGAGCAGTTCTTC. This codes for CATSIAGRGRNEQFF.

The rearrangement joins TRBV5-1 to TRBJ1-4; D not certain. V lost 2 bases to trimming and J lost 12 bases, with 17 bases between them. The germline gives CDR1 SGHRS, CDR2 YFSETQ. This CDR3 is 14 amino acids long. The CDR3 protein is CASSLQSGGVELFF. The CDR3 nucleotides read TGCGCCAGCAGCTTACAGTCGGGCGGGGTCGAACTGTTTTTT.